The 25 T cell receptor beta chains below were found in one sample sequenced in a study of OX40 agonist ivuxolimab in advanced cancers. Generated by immunoSEQ multiplex PCR, the TCRdb table keeps only in-frame clones and is missing some. The data hold more than 50,000 clones, with about 85% observed a single time. Sequenced material: CD4+ or CD8+ T cells sorted from blood, taken in a trial of the OX40 agonist ivuxolimab. These receptors all come from an adult with an advanced solid tumor such as melanoma, head and neck, liver or kidney cancer.

This clone was found once. J is TRBJ2-1 and V is TRBV6-5; D is possibly TRBD2 (6 bases). Trimming cost V 2 bases and J 10 bases, with 12 bases left between them. The germline V gene has CDR1 MNHEY and CDR2 SVGAGI. This CDR3 contains 13 residues. The CDR3, as DNA: TGTGCCAGCAGTTACCTTTCGCGGGACGAGCAGTTCTTC. This codes for CASSYLSRDEQFF.

The chain links TRBV18 to TRBJ2-6; D is uncertain. V shed 3 bases and J shed 3 bases, with 3 bases lying between them. This CDR3 region has 13 residues. Germline V lookup: CDR1 KGHSH, CDR2 LQKENI. The CDR3 spells CASSPGGANVLTF. The CDR3 nucleotides are TGTGCCAGCTCACCGGGTGGGGCCAACGTCCTGACTTTC.

This clone occurred a few times. V usage is TRBV29-1 and J usage is TRBJ1-3, with 7 positions matching TRBD1. The CDR3 runs to 13 residues. Germline trimming cut 4 bases from V and 7 bases from J; bases unmatched to any gene: 7. The germline gives CDR1 SQVTM, CDR2 ANQGSEA. In nucleotides, the CDR3 is TGCAGCGTTGGAGGGGGCGCAGGGAACACCATATATTTT. This translates into CSVGGGAGNTIYF.

The chain links TRBV29-1 to TRBJ2-7; D may correspond to TRBD1 or TRBD2 (5 bases each). Looked up from germline, CDR1 is SQVTM and CDR2 is ANQGSEA. V was pared by 7 bases and J by 6 bases, with 19 bases between. The CDR3 is 13 residues long. The CDR3 nucleotides read TGCAGCGCAAAGGGGCCGGTCGGGATCGAGCAGTACTTC. Translated, it gives CSAKGPVGIEQYF.

This clone was observed a single time. This chain joins TRBV19 and TRBJ1-5; D gene unclear. V shed 1 base and J shed 4 bases, with 11 bases lying between them. CDR3 size: 15 residues. Germline V lookup: CDR1 LNHDA, CDR2 SQIVND (reference sequence). CDR3 DNA: TGTGCCAGTAGTATAGGCCCCACCTTAAATCAGCCCCAGCATTTT. This gives the protein CASSIGPTLNQPQHF. The whole variable domain, filled in from reference TRBV19 and TRBJ1-5, reads DGGITQSPKYLFRKEGQNVTLSCEQNLNHDAMYWYRQDPGQGLRLIYYSQIVNDFQKGDIAEGYSVSREKKESFPLTVTSAQKNPTAFYLCASSIGPTLNQPQHFGDGTRLSIL.

The chain recombines TRBV18 with TRBJ1-5; D is unclear. CDR1 is KGHSH, CDR2 LQKENI, per germline. V lost 6 bases and J 7 bases, leaving 19 bases between the germline ends. The length of the CDR3 is 15 residues. CDR3 in DNA: TGTGCCAGCTCTTCGCGACGCGGTGTAGAACAGCCCCAGCATTTT. Protein: CASSSRRGVEQPQHF.

This clone occurred once. The CDR3 spells CASSLILLVDYEQYF. The CDR3 region has the DNA TGTGCCAGCAGCTTGATCTTGTTAGTAGACTACGAGCAGTACTTC. The chain links TRBV5-5 to TRBJ2-7; D not certain. The germline V and J ends were trimmed by 1 base and 3 bases, with 14 bases remaining between them. The CDR3 loop spans 15 amino acids. Germline CDR1 reads SGHKS; CDR2 reads YYEKEE (reference sequence).

This chain uses TRBV9 with TRBJ1-5; 7 positions match TRBD1. The trim removed 3 bases at V and 4 bases at J, leaving 1 base unmatched. The CDR3 consists of 13 residues. Germline CDR1 SGDLS, CDR2 YYNGEE. CDR3 DNA sequence: TGTGCCAGCAGCGGACAGGGTAATCAGCCCCAGCATTTT. Translation: CASSGQGNQPQHF.

The genes are TRBV18 and TRBJ2-7; TRBD1 aligns across 8 bases. The CDR3 totals 12 residues. Trimming removed 6 bases from V and 5 bases from J; junction bases left unmatched: 3. CDR1 and CDR2 (germline): KGHSH, LQKENI. The CDR3 spells CASSPDRDEQYF. As DNA, the CDR3 is TGTGCCAGCTCCCCGGACAGGGACGAGCAGTACTTC. Together with reference TRBV18 and TRBJ2-7, the CDR3 gives the full variable domain: NAGVMQNPRHLVRRRGQEARLRCSPMKGHSHVYWYRQLPEEGLKFMVYLQKENIIDESGMPKERFSAEFPKEGPSILRIQQVVRGDSAAYFCASSPDRDEQYFGPGTRLTVT.

The chain employs TRBV10-3 and TRBJ2-2; D might be TRBD1 (6 bases). V lost 5 bases and J lost 7, with 11 bases in between. Germline V gives CDR1 ENHRY, CDR2 SYGVKD. The CDR3 length is 13 residues. CDR3 in DNA: TGTGCCATCAGTTCCAGGGGAAACGGGGAGCTGTTTTTT. The encoded protein is CAISSRGNGELFF.

The V call is TRBV5-1, the J call TRBJ2-5; D is uncertain. This CDR3 comprises 15 residues. Trimming pared 0 bases from V and 1 base from J, leaving 10 bases between. Germline V gene sequence: CDR1 SGHRS, CDR2 YFSETQ. The CDR3 reads CASSLGQAFQETQYF. The CDR3 DNA follows: TGCGCCAGCAGCTTGGGTCAGGCTTTCCAAGAGACCCAGTACTTC.

This clone was seen more than once but under ten times. The J gene is TRBJ2-1, the V gene TRBV7-9, with 7 nucleotides matching TRBD2. CDR1 and CDR2 from the germline V gene are SEHNR and FQNEAQ (reference sequence). V lost 4 bases to trimming and J lost 4 bases; unmatched junction nucleotides: 7. The CDR3 sequence is 15 residues long. The CDR3 region has the DNA TGTGCCAGCAGCTACCAGCGGGGCACTTACAATGAGCAGTTCTTC. This translates into CASSYQRGTYNEQFF.

This chain connects TRBV18 to TRBJ2-3; no clear D gene. The CDR3 sequence is 20 residues long. CDR1 and CDR2 (germline): KGHSH, LQKENI. Trimming stripped 1 base from V and 0 bases from J, with 23 bases between. The CDR3 DNA follows: TGTGCCAGCTCACCACTTACGAATTCCCCCCATTCCATCAGCACAGATACGCAGTATTTT. This codes for CASSPLTNSPHSISTDTQYF.

The chain combines TRBV11-2 with TRBJ2-7; TRBD1 or TRBD2 may be the D gene (6 bases each). Germline-derived CDR1 and CDR2 are SGHAT and FQNNGV. Trimming removed 1 base from V and 2 bases from J, with 9 bases in between. CDR3 length: 14 amino acids. Here the CDR3 reads CASSLAGATYEQYF. The CDR3 bases are TGTGCCAGCAGCTTAGCGGGGGCGACCTACGAGCAGTACTTC.

The chain links TRBV30 to TRBJ1-1; D is unclear. The V end was cut by 3 bases, the J end by 0 bases, with 11 bases between. The CDR3 loop spans 14 amino acids. The germline CDR1 and CDR2 sequences are GTSNPN and SVGIG (reference sequence). The CDR3 sequence is CAWSSAAMNTEAFF. The CDR3 coding sequence is TGTGCCTGGAGCTCCGCGGCCATGAACACTGAAGCTTTCTTT.

The rearrangement joins TRBV27 to TRBJ2-3; the match to TRBD2 covers 9 bases. Germline CDR1 MNHEY, CDR2 SMNVEV (reference sequence). This CDR3 has 15 amino acids. V lost 8 bases to trimming and J lost 3 bases; unmatched junction nucleotides: 9. In DNA form, the CDR3 reads TGTGCCAGCTCCATTTCTGGACTAGCGACAGATACGCAGTATTTT. Encoded protein: CASSISGLATDTQYF.

V is TRBV2 and J is TRBJ1-1; TRBD1 matches at 7 bases. This CDR3 region has 15 residues. V trimming: 6 bases; J trimming: 1 base; junction bases outside the gene matches: 8. Germline CDR1 reads SNHLY; CDR2 reads FYNNEI. CDR3 coding DNA: TGTGCCAGCAGACAGACAGGGCTTGAGAACACTGAAGCTTTCTTT. Translated: CASRQTGLENTEAFF.

Only a few counts were recorded for this clone. The chain has TRBV9 and TRBJ1-5; D is ambiguous. This CDR3 has 15 amino acids. Looked up from germline, CDR1 is SGDLS and CDR2 is YYNGEE. The germline V and J ends were trimmed by 0 bases and 0 bases, with 7 bases remaining between them. The CDR3 DNA reads TGTGCCAGCAGCGTAGGGGCGGATAGCAATCAGCCCCAGCATTTT. Translating gives CASSVGADSNQPQHF.

The V gene is TRBV5-1, the J gene TRBJ1-3; no firm D call. The V gene's germline CDR1 is SGHRS and CDR2 YFSETQ. The CDR3 covers 14 residues. V was cut by 1 base and J by 2 bases, with 7 bases left in between. The CDR3, as DNA: TGCGCCAGCAGCTTGACGGGGACTGGAAACACCATATATTTT. Translated, it gives CASSLTGTGNTIYF.

This rearrangement joins TRBV5-1 to TRBJ2-2; TRBD1 aligns across 8 bases. Trimming at V came to 7 bases and at J to 2 bases, leaving 10 bases not matched to a gene. CDR1 is SGHRS, CDR2 YFSETQ, per germline. This CDR3 comprises 16 residues. CDR3 amino acids: CASRDPGQANTGELFF. CDR3 nucleotide sequence: TGCGCCAGCCGTGATCCGGGACAGGCCAACACCGGGGAGCTGTTTTTT.

The chain joins TRBV7-6 to TRBJ2-3; maybe TRBD2 (5 bases). There are 15 residues in the CDR3. Germline CDR1 reads SGHVS; CDR2 reads FNYEAQ. With 0 bases removed from V and 2 bases from J, the gap between germline ends came to 9 bases. CDR3 protein: CASSLADGITDTQYF. The CDR3 region has the DNA TGTGCCAGCAGCTTAGCTGACGGGATCACAGATACGCAGTATTTT.

This clone showed up many times. The chain joins TRBV4-2 to TRBJ2-2; D gene uncertain. CDR1 is LGHNA and CDR2 is YNFKEQ in the germline V gene. The CDR3 length is 14 residues. The V end was cut by 0 bases, the J end by 5 bases, with 7 bases between. The chain's CDR3 is CASSQEARTGELFF. CDR3 sequence (DNA): TGTGCCAGCAGCCAAGAAGCCAGGACCGGGGAGCTGTTTTTT.

The V and J genes are TRBV6-4 and TRBJ2-2; TRBD1 might be the D (7 bases). Germline CDR1 is MRHNA and CDR2 is SNTAGT. The V end lost 6 bases, the J end lost 2 bases, and 19 bases lay between the germline ends. CDR3 size: 17 residues. CDR3: CASSPRQGGSNTGELFF. Here the CDR3 DNA reads TGTGCCAGCAGCCCTCGACAGGGAGGTTCAAACACCGGGGAGCTGTTTTTT.

The CDR3 is CASSPFPGLISGNTIYF. The CDR3, as DNA: TGTGCCAGCTCACCATTTCCGGGACTGATCTCTGGAAACACCATATATTTT. The V and J genes are TRBV18 and TRBJ1-3; perhaps TRBD1 as D (5 bases). CDR3 length: 17 residues. V was trimmed by 2 bases and J by 0 bases, leaving 14 bases between them. Germline V gene data show CDR1 as KGHSH and CDR2 as LQKENI.

The chain recombines TRBV27 with TRBJ2-5; weak D call: TRBD1 (6 bases). V was cut by 5 bases and J by 1 base, with 14 bases left in between. The V gene's germline CDR1 is MNHEY and CDR2 SMNVEV (reference sequence). The CDR3 contains 15 residues. CDR3 amino acids: CASSQTRTVQETQYF. DNA for the CDR3: TGTGCCAGCAGTCAAACACGGACAGTCCAAGAGACCCAGTACTTC.